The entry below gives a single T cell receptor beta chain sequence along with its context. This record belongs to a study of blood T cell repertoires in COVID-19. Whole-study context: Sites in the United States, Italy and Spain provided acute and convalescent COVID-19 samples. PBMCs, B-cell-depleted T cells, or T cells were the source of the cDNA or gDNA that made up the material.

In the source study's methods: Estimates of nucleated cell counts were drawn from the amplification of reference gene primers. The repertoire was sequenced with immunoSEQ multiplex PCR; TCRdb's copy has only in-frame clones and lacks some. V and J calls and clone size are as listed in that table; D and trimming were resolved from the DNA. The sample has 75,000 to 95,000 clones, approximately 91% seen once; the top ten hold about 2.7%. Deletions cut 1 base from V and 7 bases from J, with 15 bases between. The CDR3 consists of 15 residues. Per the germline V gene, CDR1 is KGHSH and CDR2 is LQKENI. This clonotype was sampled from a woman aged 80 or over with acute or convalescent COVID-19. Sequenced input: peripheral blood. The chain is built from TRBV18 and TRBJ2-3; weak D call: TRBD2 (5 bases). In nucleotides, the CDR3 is TGTGCCAGCTCACCACTAACCGAGAGGGAGCATACGCAGTATTTT. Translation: CASSPLTEREHTQYF.